This TCR beta chain stems from a study of blood T cells in healthy people across ages (dated by TCRdb to the mid-2010s). Describing the broader study: In model experiments, template switching captured roughly one uniquely barcoded TCR beta cDNA molecule for every two T cells. Using the same blood draw, the study looked at two additional independent replicas of 1 million unique cDNA reads for two donors, one aged 18 to 29 and the other aged 80 or older. The donors were split into four age groups: young (average about 16 years), middle-aged (39), aged (62) and long-lived (roughly 80). Age-related changes in TCR beta repertoire diversity were measured in the study by deep sequencing normalized with unique cDNA molecular identifiers. What the work shows at the level of the full study, not this receptor alone: Observed TCR beta diversity correlated strongly with the percentage of naive T cells measured by flow cytometry. Compared with the aged group, the long-lived group had more naive CD4+ T cells, fewer expanded clones and increased TCR diversity, a pattern suggesting age selection. Estimates of total diversity from one million sequenced T cells were regarded as lower bounds and underestimates. Donor CMV infection status was unknown, potentially confounding age-related changes in expanded clonotypes. Observed TCR beta diversity per million T cells fell roughly linearly with age, and a significant reduction was already apparent by age around 40. Bulk unsorted PBMC profiling prevented conclusive comparison of naive and antigen-experienced compartments.

CDR1 and CDR2 are read off the germline V gene as SGHRS and YFSETQ. From the cysteine up to the phenylalanine, the CDR3 has a length of 13 residues. Just the 39-base CDR3 DNA is kept, in frame starting at base 1. The protocol used for the library was 5' RACE. These reads were obtained on an Illumina HiSeq 2500. A second about 7 to 11 cycle PCR used a sample-barcoded 5' primer and a J-beta primer mix. A template-switch 5' adaptor carrying 12 random nucleotides introduced a unique molecular identifier onto each TCR beta cDNA molecule. At least 2.5 million CDR3-containing paired-end reads were obtained from each sample. First-strand cDNA was synthesized from all RNA with the Mint cDNA synthesis kit, primed by a TRBC-specific oligonucleotide. After uracil-DNA glycosylase treatment, a first 18-cycle PCR used universal primers M1SS and BC2_uni_R on all cDNA. For the original study's pipeline: Normalization of each sample was performed by random selection of 1 million high-quality reads, each carrying a distinct molecular identifier. Reads with shared molecular identifiers were discarded instead of being binned into consensus sequences. MiTCR, with a Q25 quality threshold and the strictest error-elimination algorithm, was used for CDR3 identification, clonotype clustering and error correction. Lower-bound total TCR beta diversity was estimated with a nonparametric unseen species model using Euler transformation. TCRdb reprocessed the public reads (quality trimming at Q25 with fastp, clone calling with MiXCR) and kept in-frame beta chains. A single entry per CDR3 protein holds the most common genes and DNA from its merged rows. The V and J calls and clone size are TCRdb's, not the authors'. The sample includes about 780,000 distinct CDR3 sequences, with under 30% observed a single time. About 2.9% of the sample rests with the top ten.

In this sample, this clonotype turned up many times. Which antigen it targets is not known. The germline gene is not matched at one end of the junction; a read error may be the cause. Systemically healthy Caucasian individuals from Russia, some 36 in total and aged roughly 6 to 95 years, were included as donors. Each donor gave about 9.8 milliliters of peripheral blood, drawn into EDTA-treated Vacutainer tubes. PBMCs were isolated by Ficoll-Paque density-gradient centrifugation, with at least 6 million obtained per sample. Total RNA was extracted from PBMCs with Trizol reagent, with at least 5 micrograms obtained per sample. Naive CD45RAhigh/CD27high T cell percentages were measured by flow cytometry on a PBMC aliquot from every donor. These data also featured in a second study, about T cells of mothers and their children. Taken from the second paper: Nine systemically healthy Caucasian individuals, comprising three mothers and their six children, were included as donors. cDNA synthesis used all of the extracted RNA, with roughly 1.5 ug of RNA in each 15 ul reaction. In the second PCR, sample barcodes and 2-4 random nucleotides were introduced via the M1S primer. Each mother yielded over 9.5 million TCR beta CDR3 reads and each child 2.5 million to 3.5 million reads. Thymic selection similarly shapes TCR recombination output in related and unrelated pairs, with minor effect from inherited differences. Normalized repertoire overlap in related mother-child pairs was always slightly higher than in unrelated mother-child pairs, but the difference was never significant. No persistent microchimeric T cell clones were detected, at a sensitivity of roughly 96 clones per million clonotypes. To look for features that set related mother-child pairs apart from unrelated individuals, the researchers ran deep NGS to compare the TCR beta repertoires of mothers and children. On average, the children were roughly 11 +/- 4 years old, while the mothers were roughly 36 +/- 4 years old. After adapter ligation was performed with NEBNext reagents, the libraries were sequenced on an Illumina HiSeq 2000 with 100+100 nt paired-end reads. To prevent cross-contamination, the mother and child libraries were prepared one month apart and sequenced in separate runs. Each donor had between about 450,000 and 2,100,000 distinct TCR beta clonotypes identified. Naive TCR beta clonotypes were estimated from low-frequency clonotypes matched to each donor's FACS-determined naive share, without sorting.

The sequence links TRBV5-1 to TRBJ2-5, with TRBD2 perhaps the D gene, on 6 matching bases. The sequenced material came from blood. The TCR originated in a boy under 18 in good health. The bases are TGTGCCAGCAGCTTAGCGGTGGGGGAGACCCAGTACTTC. Its protein reads: CASSLAVGETQYF.